The next 27 T cell receptor beta chains were all read from a single sample in a study of shared clonotypes between healthy human individuals. Libraries were prepared by immunoSEQ multiplex PCR; TCRdb keeps only in-frame clonotypes and omits some of them. The sample lists 180,000 or so clones, over 80% occurring once. The material sequenced was naive CD4+ T cells sorted from blood. Subset given: CD45RA+ positively selected. Receptors were obtained from a woman younger than 45 in good health.

This sequence joins TRBV7-9 and TRBJ2-2; D ambiguous. The V end was cut by 7 bases, the J end by 8 bases, with 8 bases between. The germline V gene has CDR1 SEHNR and CDR2 FQNEAQ (reference sequence). The CDR3 is 11 residues long. CDR3: CASTKRGELFF. The CDR3, as DNA: TGTGCCAGCACCAAAAGGGGGGAGCTGTTTTTT.

The J gene is TRBJ2-5, the V gene TRBV2; TRBD2 matches 9 bases. Germline lookup yields CDR1 SNHLY and CDR2 FYNNEI. V trimming: 4 bases; J trimming: 14 bases; junction bases outside the gene matches: 8. CDR3 length equals 12 residues. The CDR3 coding sequence is TGTGCCAGCAGTGCCTTTAGCGGGAGTGATTACTTC. Its protein product is CASSAFSGSDYF.

The CDR3 spells CASSQDLWLSGNTIYF. The CDR3 nucleotides read TGTGCCAGCAGCCAAGATCTTTGGCTCTCTGGAAACACCATATATTTT. The chain is built from TRBV4-2 and TRBJ1-3; unclear D gene. Between the trimmed V and J ends, which lost 0 bases and 0 bases, there was a span of 9 bases. Germline CDR1 reads LGHNA; CDR2 reads YNFKEQ. The CDR3 is 16 residues long.

The rearrangement uses TRBV28 and TRBJ2-7; TRBD2 might be the D (6 bases). Trimming shortened V by 6 bases and J by 0 bases, and 15 bases separated the two germline ends. The CDR3 has 15 amino acids. Germline V gene sequence: CDR1 MDHEN, CDR2 SYDVKM. The CDR3 nucleotides read TGTGCCAGCAGCCGGACGGCGACTAGCTCCTACGAGCAGTACTTC. Its protein product is CASSRTATSSYEQYF.

The chain links TRBV6-5 to TRBJ2-4; D is perhaps TRBD1 (5 bases). Germline CDR1 is MNHEY and CDR2 is SVGAGI. This CDR3 is 15 amino acids long. V lost 5 bases to trimming and J lost 0 bases, with 11 bases between them. CDR3 sequence (DNA): TGTGCCAGCAGTCCAGGACAACTAGCCAAAAACATTCAGTACTTC. Protein: CASSPGQLAKNIQYF.

The CDR3 reads CASSLTGYLNQPQHF. CDR3 nucleotide sequence: TGTGCCAGCAGTCTCACAGGGTACCTCAATCAGCCCCAGCATTTT. The chain is built from TRBV6-1 and TRBJ1-5; possibly TRBD1 for D (6 bases). CDR1 is MNHNS, CDR2 SASEGT, per germline. V gave up 5 bases and J gave up 3 bases, with 14 bases separating them. The CDR3 has 15 residues.

This clone was found once. V is TRBV11-2 and J is TRBJ2-7, with D maybe TRBD1 (6 bases). CDR3 length: 16 amino acids. Trimming shortened V by 1 base and J by 12 bases, and 25 bases separated the two germline ends. Germline-derived CDR1 and CDR2 are SGHAT and FQNNGV. CDR3 DNA sequence: TGTGCCAGCAGCTTAGTAGGCAGGGGACGACGAGCGCCCACGTACTTC. This translates into CASSLVGRGRRAPTYF.

The chain employs TRBV28 and TRBJ1-5, with TRBD1 matching over 7 bases. Germline V CDR1 and CDR2: MDHEN, SYDVKM. The V segment lost 2 bases and the J segment 7 bases; nucleotides outside the gene matches: 5. The CDR3 covers 14 residues. The CDR3 DNA reads TGTGCCAGCAGTTTACCCGGACAGGAACAGCCCCAGCATTTT. This codes for CASSLPGQEQPQHF.

This chain uses TRBV6-1 with TRBJ2-1; D perhaps matches TRBD1 (5 bases). The V gene's germline CDR1 is MNHNS and CDR2 SASEGT. The CDR3 is 13 residues long. Deletions cut 6 bases from V and 8 bases from J, with 14 bases between. This chain's CDR3 is CASSLNRGDEQFF. The CDR3 coding sequence is TGTGCCAGCAGCTTAAATAGGGGCGATGAGCAGTTCTTC.

The chain has TRBV10-1 and TRBJ2-2; TRBD1 is a possible D gene (5 bases). V was cut by 4 bases and J by 3 bases, with 12 bases left in between. Per germline, CDR1 WNHNN and CDR2 SYGVQD (reference sequence). The CDR3 sequence is 15 residues long. The CDR3 region has the DNA TGCGCCAGCAGTGTTCAGGGTTTGGACACCGGGGAGCTGTTTTTT. Amino acids: CASSVQGLDTGELFF.

CDR3 loop: CSVLGGTGWTEAFF. The CDR3 coding sequence is TGCAGCGTCCTTGGGGGGACAGGATGGACTGAAGCTTTCTTT. The J gene is TRBJ1-1, the V gene TRBV29-1; 8 nucleotides agree with TRBD1. The CDR3 length is 14 residues. V lost 6 bases to trimming and J lost 5 bases; unmatched junction nucleotides: 11. Germline V gene sequence: CDR1 SQVTM, CDR2 ANQGSEA.

The J gene is TRBJ2-7, the V gene TRBV10-3; D gene ambiguous. The germline V and J ends were trimmed by 3 bases and 8 bases, with 11 bases remaining between them. CDR3 length equals 12 residues. Germline CDR1 ENHRY, CDR2 SYGVKD. CDR3 nucleotides: TGTGCCATCAGTGACTACGGATCCCAGCAGTACTTC. This codes for CAISDYGSQQYF.

This clone appeared a single time. The chain employs TRBV19 and TRBJ2-7; weak D call: TRBD1 (6 bases). From germline, CDR1 is LNHDA and CDR2 SQIVND (reference sequence). The CDR3 totals 15 residues. V lost 3 bases, J lost 5 bases, and 17 bases lay in between. Here the CDR3 DNA reads TGTGCCAGTAGTATCAGCGACAGGTGGAGTAACGAGCAGTACTTC. Protein sequence: CASSISDRWSNEQYF.

This rearrangement joins TRBV30 to TRBJ2-7; D tentatively fits TRBD1 or TRBD2 (5 bases each). CDR3 length equals 15 residues. Germline V gene sequence: CDR1 GTSNPN, CDR2 SVGIG (reference sequence). V lost 3 bases and J 3 bases, leaving 18 bases between the germline ends. CDR3 residues: CAWSTHGERGYEQYF. The CDR3 DNA sequence: TGTGCCTGGAGCACTCACGGGGAAAGGGGCTACGAGCAGTACTTC.

The chain uses TRBV6-1 and TRBJ2-5; 11 nucleotides agree with TRBD2. Trimming removed 4 bases from V and 3 bases from J; junction bases left unmatched: 4. The V gene's germline CDR1 is MNHNS and CDR2 SASEGT. CDR3 length equals 15 residues. The CDR3 here is CASSGLAGPEETQYF. The CDR3 nucleotides read TGTGCCAGCAGTGGACTAGCGGGACCAGAAGAGACCCAGTACTTC.

CDR3: CASSYWGALNTEAFF. The CDR3, as DNA: TGTGCCAGCAGTTACTGGGGGGCTTTGAACACTGAAGCTTTCTTT. This rearrangement joins TRBV6-6 to TRBJ1-1, with D tentatively TRBD1 (6 bases). CDR3 length equals 15 residues. Germline V CDR1 and CDR2: MNHNY, SVGAGI (reference sequence). The V end lost 1 base, the J end lost 0 bases, and 9 bases lay between the germline ends.

The chain uses TRBV18 and TRBJ1-2, with D hard to call. Trimming removed 0 bases at V and 4 bases at J, with 6 bases between. Germline V CDR1 and CDR2: KGHSH, LQKENI. The CDR3 has 13 amino acids. CDR3 amino acids: CASSPPPAYGYTF. CDR3 coding DNA: TGTGCCAGCTCACCACCGCCAGCCTATGGCTACACCTTC.

This clone was observed a single time. The chain's CDR3 is CASSYSSSNTEAFF. CDR3 DNA sequence: TGTGCCAGCAGTTACTCGAGCAGTAACACTGAAGCTTTCTTT. The chain uses TRBV6-5 and TRBJ1-1; D is unresolved. Germline values: CDR1 MNHEY, CDR2 SVGAGI. Between the trimmed V and J ends, which lost 0 bases and 2 bases, there was a span of 7 bases. The CDR3 totals 14 residues.

V and J are TRBV27 and TRBJ1-1; TRBD1 is a possible D gene (6 bases). Germline V lookup: CDR1 MNHEY, CDR2 SMNVEV (reference sequence). The CDR3 covers 14 residues. Trimming pared 6 bases from V and 1 base from J, leaving 12 bases between. This CDR3 is CASRQGLRNTEAFF. The CDR3 DNA follows: TGTGCCAGCAGACAGGGCCTCAGGAACACTGAAGCTTTCTTT.

The genes are TRBV28 and TRBJ1-1; a weak D match, TRBD1 (6 bases). The V gene lost 5 bases and the J gene lost 11 bases, with 15 bases spanning the gap. The CDR3 runs 12 residues. CDR1 is MDHEN, CDR2 SYDVKM, per germline. The CDR3 DNA follows: TGTGCCAGCAGTGGGGGCACCCTAAGGGCTTTCTTT. Its translation is CASSGGTLRAFF. Looking up the rest from reference TRBV28 and TRBJ1-1 gives the full variable domain: DVKVTQSSRYLVKRTGEKVFLECVQDMDHENMFWYRQDPGLGLRLIYFSYDVKMKEKGDIPEGYSVSREKKERFSLILESASTNQTSMYLCASSGGTLRAFFGQGTRLTVV.

This chain connects TRBV19 to TRBJ1-5, with D unclear. Germline CDR1 reads LNHDA; CDR2 reads SQIVND (reference sequence). The germline V and J ends were trimmed by 8 bases and 4 bases, with 15 bases remaining between them. The CDR3 runs to 14 residues. The CDR3: CASRFWQTNQPQHF. CDR3 DNA: TGTGCCAGTCGATTTTGGCAGACAAATCAGCCCCAGCATTTT.

This clone is a singleton in its sample. The genes are TRBV5-1 and TRBJ1-2; D is unresolved. The germline V gene encodes CDR1 SGHRS and CDR2 YFSETQ. Trimming shortened V by 4 bases and J by 4 bases, and 23 bases separated the two germline ends. This CDR3 is 17 amino acids long. Here the CDR3 reads CASSRGWQEAIAYGYTF. The CDR3 DNA follows: TGCGCCAGCAGCCGGGGATGGCAGGAGGCCATCGCCTATGGCTACACCTTC.

The chain links TRBV6-5 to TRBJ2-7; perhaps TRBD1 as D (6 bases). The CDR3 length is 15 residues. V was cut by 2 bases and J by 3 bases, with 14 bases left in between. CDR1 is MNHEY and CDR2 is SVGAGI in the germline V gene. The CDR3 is CASSYDPGQSYEQYF. CDR3 bases: TGTGCCAGCAGTTACGACCCCGGACAGAGCTACGAGCAGTACTTC.

The rearrangement joins TRBV19 to TRBJ2-2, with TRBD1 as a possible D gene (5 bases). Trimming took 5 bases from V and 0 from J, leaving 10 bases between them. Germline CDR1 is LNHDA and CDR2 is SQIVND (reference sequence). This CDR3 is built from 15 residues. Here the CDR3 reads CASSYQGANTGELFF. DNA for the CDR3: TGTGCCAGTAGTTACCAGGGCGCGAACACCGGGGAGCTGTTTTTT.

The chain employs TRBV28 and TRBJ2-5; D gene ambiguous. The J call may be incorrect, as the DNA end agrees better with TRBJ2-7. The length of the CDR3 is 12 residues. CDR1 and CDR2 from the germline V gene are MDHEN and SYDVKM. The CDR3 spells CASIGSRYEQYF. As DNA, the CDR3 is TGTGCCAGCATCGGGTCCCGCTACGAGCAGTACTTC.

This sequence joins TRBV11-3 and TRBJ1-2; D unclear. V lost 4 bases and J lost 4, with 10 bases in between. CDR1 and CDR2 (germline): SGHNT, YENEEA. The CDR3 extends over 13 amino acids. The CDR3 bases are TGTGCCAGCAGCTCCCAAGATGGCTATGGCTACACCTTC. Translating gives CASSSQDGYGYTF.

This rearrangement joins TRBV5-1 to TRBJ2-7, with 8 bases lining up with TRBD2. The CDR3 has 13 residues. Per the germline V gene, CDR1 is SGHRS and CDR2 is YFSETQ. J lost 2 bases, V lost 5 bases, and 3 bases had no gene match. DNA for the CDR3: TGCGCCAGCAGACAAGCGGGGGCCTACGAGCAGTACTTC. Protein sequence: CASRQAGAYEQYF.